Detailed here is one TCR beta chain. Its antigen remains undetermined. Base qualities are not provided; no much larger clone lies one nucleotide away. The CDR3 sequence holds 14 residues, the cysteine and phenylalanine included. Just the 42-base CDR3 DNA is kept, in frame starting at base 1. From V the trimming removes 3 bases and from J it removes 6 bases, while the gene matches leave 8 bases of the junction unaccounted for. Reading the germline V gene gives CDR1 SGHRS and CDR2 YFSETQ. Patients with autoimmune disease history or receiving systemic immunosuppression were excluded from the trial. Peripheral blood for TCR sequencing was collected from all dose cohorts at baseline, on cycle 4 day 1, and on cycle 7 day 1. The samples were taken from a phase I, first-in-human, multicenter, open-label dose-escalation trial of ivuxolimab. Adults with locally advanced or metastatic melanoma, renal cell, hepatocellular, or head and neck squamous cell carcinoma were enrolled in the trial. Before TCR sequencing, CD4+ T cells and CD8+ T cells from peripheral blood were sorted into separate populations.

For sequencing of the TCRbeta CDR3 region, genomic DNA was extracted from the sorted cells. The immunoSEQ Assay was used for sequencing of TCRbeta CDR3 regions. TCRdb's version of the immuneACCESS table is confined to in-frame rearrangements and falls short of the full clone set. An unresolved V gene accounts for under half of the shortfall where checked; the remainder is of unknown origin. This sample holds roughly 77,000 clones; 80% to 95% were observed only once. The ten largest clones represent about 0.7% of the sample. This sample was included in a study of OX40 agonist ivuxolimab in advanced cancers. Describing the broader study: The costimulatory receptor OX40 (CD134) was targeted by ivuxolimab, a fully human IgG2 agonistic monoclonal antibody. The dose-escalation cohort was 82.7% male with a mean age of about 60 years, ranging from roughly 20 to 80. The paper describes the monotherapy dose-escalation part (N ≈ 49 patients) of the phase I trial of ivuxolimab. Patients were allowed to have had prior anti-PD-1, anti-PD-L1 or anti-CTLA-4 therapy, and around two fifths of the dose-escalation patients had been treated with checkpoint inhibitors. Among the 50 to 55 dose-escalation patients, about 19 had hepatocellular carcinoma, roughly 15 melanoma, 9 renal cell carcinoma and 9 head and neck cancer. Three dose-escalation patients achieved partial responses, one with hepatocellular carcinoma and two with cutaneous melanoma. Intravenous ivuxolimab was administered to patients every 2 weeks at six dose levels: 0.01, 0.1, 0.3, 1.5, 3 and 10 mg/kg. The point of sequencing TCRbeta in the periphery was to test whether ivuxolimab changed TCR sequence diversity and drove clonal T-cell expansion. General findings and caveats noted by the study authors: Low levels of normalized T-cell clonal expansion were also shown by some nonresponding patients. Partial responders in the 0.1-3.0 mg/kg groups had among the lowest normalized peripheral clonal expansion, especially among CD8+ T cells. At doses of 0.1 to 3.0 mg/kg, clonal expansion of both CD4+ and CD8+ blood T cells was observed from baseline to week 6. The antigen specificity of the peripheral T cells that underwent clonal expansion was not determined. On average, CD8+ T cells showed more expanded clones than CD4+ T cells after ivuxolimab.

The sample in question was CD4+ or CD8+ T cells sorted from blood, obtained in a trial of the OX40 agonist ivuxolimab. This chain joins TRBV5-1 to TRBJ1-2, with TRBD1 matching 7 junction bases. The source is an adult with an advanced solid tumor such as melanoma, head and neck, liver or kidney cancer. CDR3 region: CASSSQGFVDGYTF. In nucleotides, the sequence is TGCGCCAGCAGCTCACAGGGGTTTGTGGATGGCTACACCTTC.